The T cell receptor beta chain under discussion was sequenced for a study of cytomegalovirus exposure and HLA in healthy donors. General study points: Common viral pathogens seemed to be connected with several of the most significant clusters, according to a later analysis.

This clone was counted only a few times. Antigen unknown. 60 Vbeta and 13 Jbeta primers were used in PCR. The method was immunoSEQ multiplex PCR; TCRdb's version includes in-frame clones alone and lacks a portion of them. Among roughly 180,000 clones listed, approximately 80% were seen once. Participants comprised healthy donors of bone marrow. This CDR3 is 19 amino acids long. Trimming cost V 5 bases and J 0 bases; bases outside gene matches: 14. Germline V gene sequence: CDR1 MNHEY, CDR2 SMNVEV (reference sequence). The receptor was isolated from a boy between 2 and 10 years old in good health and CMV-seronegative. The genes are TRBV27 and TRBJ2-1, with 9 positions matching TRBD2. Sequences were obtained from PBMCs. CDR3 DNA sequence: TGTGCCAGCAGTCCTTTAGCGGGAGCAGGGGTAATCTCCTACAATGAGCAGTTCTTC. This sequence encodes CASSPLAGAGVISYNEQFF.